This T cell receptor beta chain was documented in a study of Ad26.COV2.S vaccination and SARS-CoV-2 variants. Study at large: Trial arm assignment for the donor was COV1001 Ad26.COV2.S. Participants got Ad26.COV2.S intramuscularly, once or twice 56 days apart. General study points: Reported post-vaccination CD8+ and CD4+ T cell responses to spike showed substantial breadth. Total T cell responses, in the TCR breadth and depth analyses, may have been underestimated.

This table comes from immunoSEQ multiplex PCR, and its TCRdb copy is limited to in-frame clones, with some not included. The repertoire holds hundreds of thousands of clones, with 80% to 90% as singletons. Regarding this clone: Its target is unknown.

This sample's treatment: 19 received Ad26.COV2.S at low or high dose, single or two shots; 5 received placebo; per-sample allocation not given. Samples came from day 63 after the first vaccine or placebo injection. The J segment lost 2 bases and the V segment lost 2 bases, leaving 17 bases of the junction unmatched. The CDR3 is 20 amino acids. Germline V gene lookup returns CDR1 MGHRA and CDR2 YSYEKL. The material was peripheral blood, obtained in a trial of Ad26.COV2.S vaccine versus placebo. This sequence was found in a person between 18 and 65 years old who received the Ad26.COV2.S COVID-19 vaccine or a placebo. The V gene is TRBV4-1, the J gene TRBJ1-2; 10 bases are a match to TRBD1. The CDR3 sequence: CASSQLPGGDRGLSNYGYTF. In DNA, the CDR3 is TGCGCCAGCAGCCAACTCCCCGGAGGGGACAGGGGACTCTCCAACTATGGCTACACCTTC.